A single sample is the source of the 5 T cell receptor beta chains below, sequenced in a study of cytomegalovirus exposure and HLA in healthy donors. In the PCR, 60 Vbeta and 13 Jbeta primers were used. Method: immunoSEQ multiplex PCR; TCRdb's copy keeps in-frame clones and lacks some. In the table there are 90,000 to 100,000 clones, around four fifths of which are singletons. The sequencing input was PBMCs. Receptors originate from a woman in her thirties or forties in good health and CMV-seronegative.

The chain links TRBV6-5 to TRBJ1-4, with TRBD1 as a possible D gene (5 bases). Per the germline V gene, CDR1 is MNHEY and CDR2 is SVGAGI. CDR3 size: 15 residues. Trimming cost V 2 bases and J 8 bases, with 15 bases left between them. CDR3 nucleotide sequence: TGTGCCAGCAGTTACATTGACAGTTCGGAAGAAAAACTGTTTTTT. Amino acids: CASSYIDSSEEKLFF.

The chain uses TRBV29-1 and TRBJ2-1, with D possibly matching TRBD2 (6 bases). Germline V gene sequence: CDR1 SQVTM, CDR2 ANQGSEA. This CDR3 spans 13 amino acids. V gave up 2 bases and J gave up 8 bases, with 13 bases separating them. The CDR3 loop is CSVEKREIYEQFF. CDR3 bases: TGCAGCGTTGAAAAACGGGAGATATATGAGCAGTTCTTC.

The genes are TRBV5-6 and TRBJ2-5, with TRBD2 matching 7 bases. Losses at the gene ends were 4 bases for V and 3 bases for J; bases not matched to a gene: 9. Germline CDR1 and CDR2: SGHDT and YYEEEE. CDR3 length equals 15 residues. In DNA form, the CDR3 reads TGTGCCAGCAGCCCGACTAGCCAGGGTGAAGAGACCCAGTACTTC. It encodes CASSPTSQGEETQYF.

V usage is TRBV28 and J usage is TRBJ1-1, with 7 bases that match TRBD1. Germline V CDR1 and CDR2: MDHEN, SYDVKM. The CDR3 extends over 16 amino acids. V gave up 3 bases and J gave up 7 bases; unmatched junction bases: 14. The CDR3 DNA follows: TGTGCCAGCAGTTTTGGAGACAGGGCCCTTTCTATTGAAGCTTTCTTT. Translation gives CASSFGDRALSIEAFF.

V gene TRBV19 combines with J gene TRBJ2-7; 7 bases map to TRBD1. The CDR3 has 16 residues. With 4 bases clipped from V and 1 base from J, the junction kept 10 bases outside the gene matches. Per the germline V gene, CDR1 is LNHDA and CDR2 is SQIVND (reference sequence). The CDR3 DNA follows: TGTGCCAGTAGTACTAGGGGGCATATCAGGTCCTACGAGCAGTACTTC. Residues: CASSTRGHIRSYEQYF.